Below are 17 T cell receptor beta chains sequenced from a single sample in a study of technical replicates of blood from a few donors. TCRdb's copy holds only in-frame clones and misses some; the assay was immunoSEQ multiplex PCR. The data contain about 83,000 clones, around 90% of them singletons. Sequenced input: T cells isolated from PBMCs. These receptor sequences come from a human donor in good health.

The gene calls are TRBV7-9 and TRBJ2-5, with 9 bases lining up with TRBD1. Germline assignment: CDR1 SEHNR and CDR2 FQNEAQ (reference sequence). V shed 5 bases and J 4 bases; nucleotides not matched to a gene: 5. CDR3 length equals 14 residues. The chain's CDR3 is CASSPGQGIETQYF. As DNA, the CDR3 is TGTGCCAGCAGCCCGGGACAGGGTATAGAGACCCAGTACTTC.

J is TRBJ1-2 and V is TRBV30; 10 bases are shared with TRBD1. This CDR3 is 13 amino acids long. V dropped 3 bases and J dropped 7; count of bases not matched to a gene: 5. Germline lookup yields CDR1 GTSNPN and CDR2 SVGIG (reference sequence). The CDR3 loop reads CAWSGDRGPGYTF. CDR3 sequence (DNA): TGTGCCTGGAGCGGCGACAGGGGGCCTGGCTACACCTTC.

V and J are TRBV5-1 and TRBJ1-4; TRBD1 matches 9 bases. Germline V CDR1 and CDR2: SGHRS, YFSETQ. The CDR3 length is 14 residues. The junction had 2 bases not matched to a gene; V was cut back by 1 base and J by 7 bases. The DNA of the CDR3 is TGCGCCAGCAGCTTGAGGACAGGGGTTGAAAAACTGTTTTTT. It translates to CASSLRTGVEKLFF.

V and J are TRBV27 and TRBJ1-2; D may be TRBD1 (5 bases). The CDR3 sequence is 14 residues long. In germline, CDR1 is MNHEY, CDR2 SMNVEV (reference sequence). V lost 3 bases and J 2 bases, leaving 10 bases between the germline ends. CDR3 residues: CASSFAGRNYGYTF. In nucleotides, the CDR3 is TGTGCCAGCAGTTTTGCAGGGCGGAACTATGGCTACACCTTC.

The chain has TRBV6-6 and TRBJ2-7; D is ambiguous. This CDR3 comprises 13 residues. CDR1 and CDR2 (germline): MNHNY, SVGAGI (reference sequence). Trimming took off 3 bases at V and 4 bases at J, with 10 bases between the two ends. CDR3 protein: CASSYGGLYEQYF. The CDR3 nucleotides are TGTGCCAGCAGTTATGGTGGGCTATACGAGCAGTACTTC.

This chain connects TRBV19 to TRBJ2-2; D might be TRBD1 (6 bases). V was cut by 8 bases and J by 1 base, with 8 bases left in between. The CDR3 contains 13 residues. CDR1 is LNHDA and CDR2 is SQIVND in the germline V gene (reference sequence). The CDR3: CASFRGNTGELFF. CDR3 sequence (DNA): TGTGCCAGTTTCAGGGGGAACACCGGGGAGCTGTTTTTT.

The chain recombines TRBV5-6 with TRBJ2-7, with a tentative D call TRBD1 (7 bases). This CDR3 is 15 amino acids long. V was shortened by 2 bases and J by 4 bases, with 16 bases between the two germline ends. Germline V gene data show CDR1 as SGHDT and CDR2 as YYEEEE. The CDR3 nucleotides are TGTGCCAGCAGCTTACCCGGGCCAGGGGGGTACGAGCAGTACTTC. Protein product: CASSLPGPGGYEQYF.

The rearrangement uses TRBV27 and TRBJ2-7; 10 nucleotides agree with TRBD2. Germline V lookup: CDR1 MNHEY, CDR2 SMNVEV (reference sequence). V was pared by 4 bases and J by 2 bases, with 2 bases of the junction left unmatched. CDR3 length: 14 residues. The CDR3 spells CASSSSGRAYEQYF. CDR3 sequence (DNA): TGTGCCAGCAGTTCCAGCGGGAGGGCCTACGAGCAGTACTTC.

CDR3 DNA: TGTGCCAGCAGCTTAGCGGGGAGCACAGATACGCAGTATTTT. Its translation: CASSLAGSTDTQYF. The chain carries TRBV5-4 and TRBJ2-3; 7 positions agree with TRBD2. Per germline, CDR1 SGHNT and CDR2 YYREEE (reference sequence). This CDR3 has 14 amino acids. V trimming: 2 bases; J trimming: 0 bases; junction bases outside the gene matches: 0.

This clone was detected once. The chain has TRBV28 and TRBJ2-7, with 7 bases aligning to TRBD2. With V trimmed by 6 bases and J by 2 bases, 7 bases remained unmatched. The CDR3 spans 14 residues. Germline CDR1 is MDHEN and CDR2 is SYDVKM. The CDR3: CASSPGLGTYEQYF. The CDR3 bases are TGTGCCAGCAGCCCTGGACTAGGGACCTACGAGCAGTACTTC.

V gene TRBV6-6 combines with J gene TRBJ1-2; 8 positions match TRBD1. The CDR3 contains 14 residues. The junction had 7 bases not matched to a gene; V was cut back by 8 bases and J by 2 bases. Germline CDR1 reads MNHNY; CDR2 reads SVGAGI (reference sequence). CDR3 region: CASQPGQGNYGYTF. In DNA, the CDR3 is TGTGCCAGCCAGCCAGGACAGGGAAACTATGGCTACACCTTC.

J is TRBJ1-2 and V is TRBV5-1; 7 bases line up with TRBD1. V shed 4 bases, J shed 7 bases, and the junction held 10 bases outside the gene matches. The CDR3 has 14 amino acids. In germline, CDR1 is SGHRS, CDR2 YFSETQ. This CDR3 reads CASSPGTVGAGYTF. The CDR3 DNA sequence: TGCGCCAGCAGCCCCGGGACAGTGGGCGCTGGCTACACCTTC.

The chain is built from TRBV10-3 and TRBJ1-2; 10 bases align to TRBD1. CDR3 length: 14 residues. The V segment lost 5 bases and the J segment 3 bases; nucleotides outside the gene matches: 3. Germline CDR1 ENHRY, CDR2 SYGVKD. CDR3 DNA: TGTGCCATCAGTAGGGACAGGGGCGACTATGGCTACACCTTC. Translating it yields CAISRDRGDYGYTF.

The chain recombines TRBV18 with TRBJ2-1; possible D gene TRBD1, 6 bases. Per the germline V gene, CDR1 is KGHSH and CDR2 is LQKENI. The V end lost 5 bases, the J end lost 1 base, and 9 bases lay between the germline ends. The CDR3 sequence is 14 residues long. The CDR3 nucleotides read TGTGCCAGCTCAGTGCAGGGGTCCTACAATGAGCAGTTCTTC. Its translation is CASSVQGSYNEQFF. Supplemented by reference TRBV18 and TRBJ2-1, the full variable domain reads NAGVMQNPRHLVRRRGQEARLRCSPMKGHSHVYWYRQLPEEGLKFMVYLQKENIIDESGMPKERFSAEFPKEGPSILRIQQVVRGDSAAYFCASSVQGSYNEQFFGPGTRLTVL.

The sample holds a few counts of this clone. The CDR3 protein is CASRPGTGSDTEAFF. The DNA of the CDR3 is TGTGCCAGCAGACCCGGGACAGGGAGCGACACTGAAGCTTTCTTT. The V and J genes are TRBV7-6 and TRBJ1-1; TRBD1 matches at 9 bases. Unmatched junction bases numbered 8, after V lost 6 bases and J lost 3 bases. Germline V CDR1 and CDR2: SGHVS, FNYEAQ. CDR3 size: 15 residues. Using reference TRBV7-6 and TRBJ1-1 for the parts outside the CDR3, the full variable domain is GAGVSQSPRYKVTKRGQDVALRCDPISGHVSLYWYRQALGQGPEFLTYFNYEAQQDKSGLPNDRFSAERPEGSISTLTIQRTEQRDSAMYRCASRPGTGSDTEAFFGQGTRLTVV.

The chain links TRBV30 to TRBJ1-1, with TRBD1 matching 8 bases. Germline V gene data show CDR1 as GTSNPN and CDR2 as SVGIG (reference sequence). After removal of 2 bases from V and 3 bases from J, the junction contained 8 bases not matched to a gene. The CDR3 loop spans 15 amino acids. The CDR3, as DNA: TGTGCCTGGAGTAAGTCAGGGGGCGAGGACACTGAAGCTTTCTTT. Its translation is CAWSKSGGEDTEAFF.

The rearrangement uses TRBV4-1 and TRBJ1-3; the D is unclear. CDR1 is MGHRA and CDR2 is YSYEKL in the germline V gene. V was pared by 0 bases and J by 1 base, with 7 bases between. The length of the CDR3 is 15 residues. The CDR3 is CASSQDVRSGNTIYF. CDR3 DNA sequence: TGCGCCAGCAGCCAAGATGTGCGTTCTGGAAACACCATATATTTT.